This TCR beta chain appears in the sequencing data of a study of cytomegalovirus exposure and HLA in healthy donors. Study results and caveats: Solely CMV serostatus was available to characterize immune exposure. In a later analysis, an Asian-associated ancestry cluster reportedly showed fewer N-insertions than the roughly 730-donor mean.

The primer mix had 60 Vbeta and 13 Jbeta primers. Sequencing was performed with immunoSEQ multiplex PCR; in TCRdb, only in-frame clones are kept and a portion is missing. Found here are about 160,000 clones, 70% of them singletons; the top ten hold 4.5% to 5%. Germline CDR1 and CDR2: SQVTM and ANQGSEA. This CDR3 is built from 16 residues. The ends lost 6 bases at V and 1 base at J; junction bases unmatched: 12. Worth noting for this clone: Its matching antigen is unknown.

Sequencing was carried out using PBMCs. The TCR comes from a man aged 18 to 30 in good health and CMV-seropositive. V is TRBV29-1 and J is TRBJ1-5, with 7 bases matching TRBD1. The CDR3 DNA sequence: TGCAGCGTGGTACGACACAGGGGAGGCAGCAATCAGCCCCAGCATTTT. Protein: CSVVRHRGGSNQPQHF.